What follows are 7 T cell receptor beta chains derived from one specimen sequenced in a study of blood T cell repertoires in COVID-19. Data came from immunoSEQ multiplex PCR; TCRdb stores just in-frame clones and leaves some out. The data show roughly 110,000 clones, around nine tenths seen once. The sequenced sample was peripheral blood. The receptors here all came from a woman younger than 45 with acute or convalescent COVID-19.

The rearrangement uses TRBV27 and TRBJ1-1; D gene ambiguous. The CDR3 length is 14 residues. Germline assignment: CDR1 MNHEY and CDR2 SMNVEV (reference sequence). Between the trimmed V and J ends, which lost 2 bases and 1 base, there was a span of 8 bases. The CDR3 DNA follows: TGTGCCAGCAGTTTACACAGAAAGAACACTGAAGCTTTCTTT. This encodes CASSLHRKNTEAFF.

The chain links TRBV7-9 to TRBJ1-1; D is possibly TRBD1 (5 bases). Trimming removed 3 bases at V and 5 bases at J, with 10 bases between. The CDR3 is 13 residues long. Germline values: CDR1 SEHNR, CDR2 FQNEAQ (reference sequence). The CDR3 loop reads CASSLGGRTEAFF. The CDR3 coding sequence is TGTGCCAGCAGCTTGGGGGGTCGAACTGAAGCTTTCTTT.

The chain has TRBV6-4 and TRBJ1-2; D is unclear. V was trimmed by 6 bases and J by 8 bases, leaving 16 bases between them. The CDR3 runs to 13 residues. Per the germline V gene, CDR1 is MRHNA and CDR2 is SNTAGT. In nucleotides, the CDR3 is TGTGCCAGCAGACCTACACCCGCGGGAGGCTACACCTTC. Translated, it gives CASRPTPAGGYTF.

The V and J genes are TRBV7-9 and TRBJ2-3; 8 bases fit TRBD2. The J segment lost 2 bases and the V segment lost 1 base, leaving 2 bases of the junction unmatched. Germline CDR1 is SEHNR and CDR2 is FQNEAQ (reference sequence). This CDR3 region has 15 residues. The CDR3 region has the DNA TGTGCCAGCAGCTTAGTTAGCGGGGTCACAGATACGCAGTATTTT. This gives the protein CASSLVSGVTDTQYF. The variable domain in full, with the rest retrieved from reference TRBV7-9 and TRBJ2-3, is DTGVSQNPRHKITKRGQNVTFRCDPISEHNRLYWYRQTLGQGPEFLTYFQNEAQLEKSRLLSDRFSAERPKGSFSTLEIQRTEQGDSAMYLCASSLVSGVTDTQYFGPGTRLTVL.

The chain carries TRBV10-3 and TRBJ1-5; 7 bases line up with TRBD1. In germline, CDR1 is ENHRY, CDR2 SYGVKD. The CDR3 covers 15 residues. The junction had 9 bases not matched to a gene; V was cut back by 4 bases and J by 6 bases. The CDR3 DNA reads TGTGCCATCAGTGCGTTAACAGGGGACGGTCAGCCCCAGCATTTT. This gives the protein CAISALTGDGQPQHF.

CDR3 in amino acids: CASSLGGTGLNQPQHF. The CDR3 nucleotides read TGTGCCAGCAGCTTAGGGGGAACAGGGCTAAATCAGCCCCAGCATTTT. The chain is built from TRBV7-8 and TRBJ1-5; possible D gene TRBD1, 6 bases. Trimming took 1 base from V and 4 from J, leaving 14 bases between them. This CDR3 contains 16 residues. CDR1 and CDR2 (germline): SGHVS, FQNEAQ.

The rearrangement links TRBV7-9 to TRBJ2-1; TRBD2 matches at 13 bases. The ends lost 5 bases at V and 6 bases at J; junction bases unmatched: 1. Germline V gene sequence: CDR1 SEHNR, CDR2 FQNEAQ (reference sequence). The CDR3 loop spans 14 amino acids. CDR3 amino acids: CASSRLAGGNEQFF. CDR3 nucleotides: TGTGCCAGCAGCCGACTAGCGGGAGGCAATGAGCAGTTCTTC. The entire variable domain, with the rest obtained from reference TRBV7-9 and TRBJ2-1, is as follows: DTGVSQNPRHKITKRGQNVTFRCDPISEHNRLYWYRQTLGQGPEFLTYFQNEAQLEKSRLLSDRFSAERPKGSFSTLEIQRTEQGDSAMYLCASSRLAGGNEQFFGPGTRLTVL.